Shown below are 26 T cell receptor beta chains from a single sample sequenced in a study of T cells in Graves' hyperthyroidism and ophthalmopathy. TCR beta CDR3 regions were amplified from RNA transcripts. With the HTBI primer set, the TCR CDR3 went through a first round of RT-PCR. TCRdb reanalysed the multiplex PCR reads using MiXCR and keeps one entry per CDR3 protein. The sample has just over 550,000 distinct CDR3 sequences; roughly 50% are singletons. Sequences were obtained from peripheral blood or thyroid tissue (not recorded which). The source of these receptors is a young woman with Graves' hyperthyroidism.

The V gene is TRBV29-1, the J gene TRBJ1-2, with D possibly being TRBD1 (6 bases). Germline V gene sequence: CDR1 SQVTM, CDR2 ANQGSEA. This CDR3 region has 12 residues. V was cut by 5 bases and J by 2 bases, with 9 bases left in between. Here the CDR3 DNA reads TGCAGCGTTCCGGGACACAACTATGGCTACACCTTC. It specifies CSVPGHNYGYTF.

The rearrangement joins TRBV11-1 to TRBJ2-5; tentative D call: TRBD1 (7 bases). Trimming shortened V by 5 bases and J by 1 base, and 17 bases separated the two germline ends. Germline V gene data show CDR1 as SGHAT and CDR2 as FQDESV (reference sequence). CDR3 length: 16 amino acids. This CDR3 reads CASSPRGERFQETQYF. CDR3 nucleotides: TGTGCCAGCAGCCCCAGGGGGGAACGCTTCCAAGAGACCCAGTACTTC.

This rearrangement joins TRBV7-6 to TRBJ2-7; TRBD2 matches 11 bases. CDR3 length equals 17 residues. Germline-derived CDR1 and CDR2 are SGHVS and FNYEAQ. Losses at the gene ends were 6 bases for V and 6 bases for J; bases not matched to a gene: 16. CDR3 loop: CASSDLAGSGRAGEQYF. CDR3 coding DNA: TGTGCCAGCAGTGACCTCGCTGGTAGCGGGAGGGCCGGCGAGCAGTACTTC.

This rearrangement joins TRBV2 to TRBJ1-5; tentative D call: TRBD1 (5 bases). The CDR3 has 15 residues. Germline V CDR1 and CDR2: SNHLY, FYNNEI. Deletions cut 8 bases from V and 0 bases from J, with 14 bases between. CDR3 amino acids: CASASGADSNQPQHF. The CDR3 nucleotides are TGTGCCAGCGCCTCCGGGGCAGATAGCAATCAGCCCCAGCATTTT.

The chain recombines TRBV29-1 with TRBJ1-2; 7 bases are a match to TRBD1. From germline, CDR1 is SQVTM and CDR2 ANQGSEA. Unmatched junction bases numbered 4, after V lost 1 base and J lost 8 bases. This CDR3 contains 12 residues. The CDR3 reads CSVEGRGRGYTF. CDR3 nucleotide sequence: TGCAGCGTTGAAGGAAGGGGGCGAGGCTACACCTTC.

This clonotype turned up a few times. J is TRBJ2-7 and V is TRBV10-3; tentative D call: TRBD1 (6 bases). The V gene lost 10 bases and the J gene lost 5 bases, with 21 bases spanning the gap. CDR1 and CDR2 (germline): ENHRY, SYGVKD. The CDR3 loop spans 14 amino acids. CDR3 bases: TGTGCCAGCTTTTCGACAGGCCCAGGGGACGAGCAGTACTTC. Translation: CASFSTGPGDEQYF.

This rearrangement joins TRBV15 to TRBJ2-5, with TRBD1 identical over 9 bases. Germline V gene data show CDR1 as LNHNV and CDR2 as YYDKDF (reference sequence). This CDR3 has 15 amino acids. V lost 3 bases to trimming and J lost 5 bases; unmatched junction nucleotides: 7. CDR3 region: CATSSVDRGGETQYF. CDR3 in DNA: TGTGCCACCAGCAGCGTCGACAGGGGGGGTGAGACCCAGTACTTC.

This clonotype has more than one count but fewer than ten. One end of the junction is discordant with germline, which a read error may explain. This chain uses TRBV10-3 with TRBJ1-1; a possible D gene is TRBD1 (5 bases). Germline CDR1 and CDR2: ENHRY and SYGVKD. The CDR3 has 16 residues. CDR3 coding DNA: TGTGCCAGCAGTTACTCCCGGACTCGAGGGGACACTGAAGCTTTCTTT. Its translation: CASSYSRTRGDTEAFF.

This clonotype was recorded once. The rearrangement links TRBV5-1 to TRBJ2-7; 10 bases line up with TRBD1. Germline V gene data show CDR1 as SGHRS and CDR2 as YFSETQ. With 4 bases clipped from V and 2 bases from J, the junction kept 9 bases outside the gene matches. The CDR3 spans 16 residues. CDR3 nucleotides: TGCGCCAGCAGCACCTTCCGGGACAGGGGCCCCTACGAGCAGTACTTC. This encodes CASSTFRDRGPYEQYF.

The chain couples TRBV7-9 to TRBJ2-5; 8 bases align to TRBD2. The germline V gene encodes CDR1 SEHNR and CDR2 FQNEAQ (reference sequence). CDR3 length: 15 residues. Losses at the gene ends were 7 bases for V and 3 bases for J; bases not matched to a gene: 10. The CDR3 protein is CASIPRGGRKETQYF. The CDR3 DNA reads as TGTGCCAGCATCCCGAGAGGCGGGAGGAAAGAGACCCAGTACTTC. Complete variable domain (other parts from reference TRBV7-9 and TRBJ2-5): DTGVSQNPRHKITKRGQNVTFRCDPISEHNRLYWYRQTLGQGPEFLTYFQNEAQLEKSRLLSDRFSAERPKGSFSTLEIQRTEQGDSAMYLCASIPRGGRKETQYFGPGTRLLVL.

Here the CDR3 reads CASRTLKGELFF. Here the CDR3 DNA reads TGTGCCAGCAGGACCTTAAAGGGGGAGCTGTTTTTT. V and J are TRBV12-3 or TRBV12-4 and TRBJ2-2; D is uncertain. Trimming removed 6 bases from V and 8 bases from J, with 10 bases in between. The CDR3 has 12 residues.

This clonotype came up once. Because it lacks the conserved phenylalanine or tryptophan at the end, this CDR3 is likely a read error. The DNA is left out, because the CDR3 cannot be placed on it with certainty; the CDR3 is given as TCRdb lists it. J is TRBJ2-7 and V is TRBV7-6; TRBD1, the table's D call, was not compared with the DNA. Looked up from germline, CDR1 is SGHVS and CDR2 is FNYEAQ. The CDR3 is made up of 9 amino acids, end residues included. The CDR3 is CAGSGTSNT.

The rearrangement joins TRBV14 to TRBJ1-5; TRBD1 aligns across 7 bases. V shed 3 bases, J shed 6 bases, and the junction held 5 bases outside the gene matches. From germline, CDR1 is SGHDN and CDR2 FVKESK. The CDR3 contains 14 residues. The DNA of the CDR3 is TGTGCCAGCAGCCAGGCCACAGGGGTTCAGCCCCAGCATTTT. This sequence encodes CASSQATGVQPQHF.

This clonotype has more than one count but fewer than ten. The chain is built from TRBV27 and TRBJ1-6; D is undetermined. CDR3 length equals 19 residues. Per germline, CDR1 MNHEY and CDR2 SMNVEV (reference sequence). The ends were cut back, 6 bases at V and 5 bases at J, with 26 bases in the middle. The CDR3 sequence is CASSFFVRTLGGNNSPLHF. The CDR3 DNA sequence: TGTGCCAGCAGCTTTTTCGTCCGGACCTTGGGTGGTAATAATTCACCCCTCCACTTT.

The V and J genes are TRBV6-1 and TRBJ1-6; a weak D match, TRBD1 (6 bases). Germline lookup yields CDR1 MNHNS and CDR2 SASEGT. The CDR3 is 14 amino acids. V was trimmed by 6 bases and J by 7 bases, leaving 13 bases between them. The DNA for the CDR3 is TGTGCCAGCAGGTACAGGGTGAAGAATTCACCCCTCCACTTT. It yields the protein CASRYRVKNSPLHF.

V is TRBV7-2 and J is TRBJ2-2; the D is unclear. V was cut by 6 bases and J by 4 bases, with 9 bases left in between. The germline V gene has CDR1 SGHTA and CDR2 FQGNSA. The CDR3 extends over 13 amino acids. DNA for the CDR3: TGTGCCAGCAGACGGTTGCCCACCGGGGAGCTGTTTTTT. Translation gives CASRRLPTGELFF.

This rearrangement joins TRBV6-6 to TRBJ2-2, with TRBD1 matching over 7 bases. The germline gives CDR1 MNHNY, CDR2 SVGAGI (reference sequence). The length of the CDR3 is 14 residues. The junction had 6 bases not matched to a gene; V was cut back by 5 bases and J by 6 bases. In DNA form, the CDR3 reads TGTGCCAGCAGTGACTTACAGGGGTCCGGGGAGCTGTTTTTT. This translates into CASSDLQGSGELFF.

The J gene is TRBJ1-2, the V gene TRBV25-1; unclear D gene. Germline values: CDR1 MGHDK, CDR2 SYGVNS. V lost 7 bases and J 1 base, leaving 16 bases between the germline ends. The CDR3 sequence is 15 residues long. CDR3 coding DNA: TGTGCCAGCATCGGCAGGCAGAGTATTAACTATGGCTACACCTTC. Protein: CASIGRQSINYGYTF.

There are many counts of this clonotype. This chain joins TRBV10-3 and TRBJ1-1; a possible D gene is TRBD1 (5 bases). The CDR3 has 15 amino acids. V lost 0 bases and J 4 bases, leaving 12 bases between the germline ends. The germline V gene encodes CDR1 ENHRY and CDR2 SYGVKD. CDR3 nucleotide sequence: TGTGCCATCAGTGAGTCCCCCAGGGTGAGCACTGAAGCTTTCTTT. It specifies CAISESPRVSTEAFF.

This clonotype was seen ten or more times. The rearrangement links TRBV7-2 to TRBJ2-2; weak D call: TRBD1 (5 bases). CDR3 length: 14 amino acids. Germline lookup yields CDR1 SGHTA and CDR2 FQGNSA. Trimming pared 5 bases from V and 3 bases from J, leaving 10 bases between. This CDR3 reads CASSMGLDTGELFF. The CDR3 nucleotides read TGTGCCAGCAGCATGGGGCTCGACACCGGGGAGCTGTTTTTT.

The V call is TRBV6-6, the J call TRBJ1-6; no definite D call. The CDR3 length is 12 residues. Germline V gene sequence: CDR1 MNHNY, CDR2 SVGAGI (reference sequence). V shed 4 bases and J shed 11 bases, with 9 bases lying between them. This CDR3 is CASSFRNTPLHF. Here the CDR3 DNA reads TGTGCCAGCAGTTTCCGAAATACACCCCTCCACTTT.

On this clonotype itself: A much larger clone sits a single nucleotide away, making a read error possible. The V and J genes are TRBV15 and TRBJ1-4; D is undetermined. The CDR3 loop spans 12 amino acids. CDR1 is LNHNV and CDR2 is YYDKDF in the germline V gene (reference sequence). Trimming left V 0 bases short and J 9 bases short, with 5 bases between. The CDR3: CATSRDGQKLFF. The CDR3 DNA follows: TGTGCCACCAGCAGAGATGGTCAAAAACTGTTTTTT. The entire variable domain, with the rest obtained from reference TRBV15 and TRBJ1-4, is as follows: DAMVIQNPRYQVTQFGKPVTLSCSQTLNHNVMYWYQQKSSQAPKLLFHYYDKDFNNEADTPDNFQSRRPNTSFCFLDIRSPGLGDTAMYLCATSRDGQKLFFGSGTQLSVL.

V usage is TRBV6-5 and J usage is TRBJ1-5; tentatively, D is TRBD1 (6 bases). Germline CDR1 MNHEY, CDR2 SVGAGI. This CDR3 has 16 amino acids. V was cut by 2 bases and J by 2 bases, with 13 bases left in between. The CDR3, as DNA: TGTGCCAGCAGTTACGTGGCAGGGGATCGCAATCAGCCCCAGCATTTT. Protein: CASSYVAGDRNQPQHF.

This clonotype was seen many times. The genes are TRBV12-3 or TRBV12-4 and TRBJ1-5; unclear D gene. Trimming stripped 5 bases from V and 7 bases from J, with 12 bases between. The CDR3 is 13 residues long. The CDR3 here is CASSATGVQPQHF. For the CDR3, the DNA is TGTGCCAGCAGTGCCACCGGGGTACAGCCCCAGCATTTT.

This clonotype showed up just a few times. The chain uses TRBV7-9 and TRBJ2-7, with 9 bases lining up with TRBD1. V dropped 3 bases and J dropped 0; count of bases not matched to a gene: 3. This CDR3 has 15 amino acids. Per germline, CDR1 SEHNR and CDR2 FQNEAQ (reference sequence). CDR3 coding DNA: TGTGCCAGCAGCTTGGACAGGGGCCCCTCCTACGAGCAGTACTTC. It yields the protein CASSLDRGPSYEQYF.

This clonotype has ten or more counts. The V and J genes are TRBV20-1 and TRBJ2-2, with no clear D. The CDR3 loop spans 14 amino acids. Trimming pared 1 base from V and 4 bases from J, leaving 10 bases between. The germline gives CDR1 DFQATT, CDR2 SNEGSKA (reference sequence). The CDR3: CSARGPTGTGELFF. The CDR3 DNA sequence: TGCAGTGCTAGAGGGCCGACGGGCACCGGGGAGCTGTTTTTT.